This is a list of T cell receptor beta chains from one sample in a study of T cell responses to AZD1222 COVID-19 vaccine. Assay: immunoSEQ multiplex PCR; the TCRdb copy retains only in-frame clones and omits some. The repertoire consists of 120,000 to 150,000 clones, with about 86% occurring once and the leading ten covering roughly 3%. The source was peripheral blood, collected on day 0 of AZD1222 vaccination. The origin of the receptors is an adult in good health. The CDR3 runs from the conserved cysteine through the conserved F or W. A D gene is named only where the DNA matches it firmly. Not every row has a clone size; where given, it reads once, few, many or a size class.

v_call	d_call	j_call	clone_size	cdr3_nt	cdr3_aa
TRBV19	.	TRBJ2-5	.	TGTGCCAGTAGTATGTATTTTGGCCGGCAAGAGACCCAGTACTTC	CASSMYFGRQETQYF
TRBV5-4	.	TRBJ1-2	.	TGTGCCAGCAGCGCCGACAGCTATGGCTACACCTTC	CASSADSYGYTF
TRBV5-1	TRBD1	TRBJ1-1	.	TGCGCCAGCAGCGGGGACAGGTGGAGGAACACTGAAGCTTTCTTT	CASSGDRWRNTEAFF
TRBV7-8	.	TRBJ2-5	.	TGTGCCAGCAGCTCGGGGGTGGAAAAGACCCAGTACTTC	CASSSGVEKTQYF
TRBV6-5	.	TRBJ2-1	.	TGTGCCAGCAGTTACGTTGGCAGGGGCTACAATGAGCAGTTCTTC	CASSYVGRGYNEQFF
TRBV30	TRBD2	TRBJ2-1	.	TGTGCCTGGGGGGACTACTCCTACAATGAGCAGTTCTTC	CAWGDYSYNEQFF
TRBV3-1/TRBV3-2	TRBD1	TRBJ2-7	.	TGTGCCAGCAGCCATCAATGGGGCAGGGGGTTAGACGAGCAGTACTTC	CASSHQWGRGLDEQYF
TRBV27	.	TRBJ2-3	.	TGTGCCAGCAGTGTCGGGACATATGTTTCAGATACGCAGTATTTT	CASSVGTYVSDTQYF
TRBV5-8	.	TRBJ1-5	.	TGTGCCAGCCTAGGCAGGGATAATCAGCCCCAGCATTTT	CASLGRDNQPQHF
TRBV7-2	.	TRBJ2-2	.	TGTGCCAGCAGCTTAGATGGGGGCAGGACAAGATCCGGGGAGCTGTTTTTT	CASSLDGGRTRSGELFF
TRBV3-1/TRBV3-2	TRBD2	TRBJ2-2	.	TGTGCCAGCAGCCAAGGGCTAGCGGGAATCGGGGAGCTGTTTTTT	CASSQGLAGIGELFF
TRBV28	.	TRBJ1-2	.	TGTGCCAGCAGTTTAACGGACGGAAACTATGGCTACACCTTC	CASSLTDGNYGYTF
TRBV10-3	TRBD2	TRBJ2-1	.	TGTGCCATCAGTGCTCTTCGGGGAGGGGAAACGAATGAGCAGTTCTTC	CAISALRGGETNEQFF
TRBV28	.	TRBJ1-5	once	TGTGCCAGCTTGACAGGCCGGAGGAGTCAGCCCCAGCATTTT	CASLTGRRSQPQHF
TRBV7-6	TRBD1	TRBJ2-2	.	TGTGCCAGCAGCCCCGGACAGGGGGAGGTCACCGGGGAGCTGTTTTTT	CASSPGQGEVTGELFF
TRBV30	.	TRBJ1-1	.	TGTGCCTGGAGTAAGGTGAACACTGAAGCTTTCTTT	CAWSKVNTEAFF
TRBV4-3	.	TRBJ2-1	.	TGCGCCAGCAGCCAAGACACCCCGGGACTGGGATCCAATGAGCAGTTCTTC	CASSQDTPGLGSNEQFF
TRBV30	TRBD1	TRBJ2-4	.	TGTGCCTGGAGTGTAGACAGGGGCGACATTCAGTACTTC	CAWSVDRGDIQYF
TRBV23-1	.	TRBJ2-7	.	TGCGCCAGCAGTCAAGGAAACAGTCGCAACTACGAGCAGTACTTC	CASSQGNSRNYEQYF
TRBV13	.	TRBJ1-1	.	TGTGCCAGCAGCTTGTTAGTGGGGATGAACACTGAAGCTTTCTTT	CASSLLVGMNTEAFF
TRBV10-3	TRBD1	TRBJ2-5	.	TGTGCCATCAGGGACAGGGAACAAGAGACCCAGTACTTC	CAIRDREQETQYF
TRBV2	.	TRBJ1-2	once	TGTGCCAGCCCTGTATGGCCTGAAAACTATGGCTACACCTTC	CASPVWPENYGYTF
TRBV7-2	.	TRBJ2-5	.	TGTGCCAGCAGCTTCGGAGAACCGGAGGAGACCCAGTACTTC	CASSFGEPEETQYF
TRBV18	.	TRBJ1-1	.	TGTGCCAGCTCACCAGCATCGGGGTGGGGGACTGAAGCTTTCTTT	CASSPASGWGTEAFF
TRBV7-7	TRBD1	TRBJ2-5	.	TGTGCCAGCAGCTTATCGACAGGGGAACAAGAGACCCAGTACTTC	CASSLSTGEQETQYF
TRBV5-5	TRBD2	TRBJ2-1	.	TGTGCCAGCAGCTTGGATAGCGGGGGCTACAATGAGCAGTTCTTC	CASSLDSGGYNEQFF
TRBV9	TRBD2	TRBJ2-2	.	TGTGCCAGCAGCGTAGCTACTAGAGTAGCGGGGATAAACACCGGGGAGCTGTTTTTT	CASSVATRVAGINTGELFF
TRBV11-2	.	TRBJ2-7	.	TGTGCCAGCAGCTTTCCCTACTACGAGCAGTACTTC	CASSFPYYEQYF
TRBV21-1	.	TRBJ1-2	.	TGTGCCAGCAGCGGAACAGGGGTTAACTATGGCTACACCTTC	CASSGTGVNYGYTF
TRBV15	TRBD1	TRBJ2-2	.	TGTGCCACCAGTACGGGACAGGGGGAGGCCGGGGAGCTGTTTTTT	CATSTGQGEAGELFF
TRBV28	TRBD2	TRBJ2-5	.	TGTGCCAGCAAGATAGCGGGAGCTGGGGAGACCCAGTACTTC	CASKIAGAGETQYF
TRBV15	.	TRBJ1-4	.	TGTGCCACCAGCAGAGTAGGGTCCGAACTGTTTTTT	CATSRVGSELFF
TRBV6-1	.	TRBJ1-1	.	TGTGCCAGCAGGTGGGGCACTGAAGCTTTCTTT	CASRWGTEAFF
TRBV28	TRBD2	TRBJ2-1	.	TGTGCCAGCAGTTTAAGTTGGGGGGGAGATCGGGAGCAGTTCTTC	CASSLSWGGDREQFF
TRBV9	.	TRBJ2-2	.	TGTGCCAGCAGCGTAGAGGCGAGCAGACGTGGGGAGCTGTTTTTT	CASSVEASRRGELFF
TRBV18	.	TRBJ1-5	.	TGTGCCAGCTCACCTATTAGCAATCAGCCCCAGCATTTT	CASSPISNQPQHF
TRBV24-1	.	TRBJ1-1	few	TGTGCCACCAGTGATTGTCCGCGATGGGTATCTGAAGCTTTCTTT	CATSDCPRWVSEAFF
TRBV4-1	.	TRBJ1-1	.	TGCGCCAGCAGCCAAGATTTTGGGAGGGCAGAGGCTTTCTTT	CASSQDFGRAEAFF
TRBV15	TRBD2	TRBJ2-5	.	TGTGCCACCGCGGGAGGGCCTCGAGAGACCCAGTACTTC	CATAGGPRETQYF
TRBV5-4	.	TRBJ1-5	.	TGTGCCAGCAGCTTGGGGGACGGTCAGCCCCAGCATTTT	CASSLGDGQPQHF